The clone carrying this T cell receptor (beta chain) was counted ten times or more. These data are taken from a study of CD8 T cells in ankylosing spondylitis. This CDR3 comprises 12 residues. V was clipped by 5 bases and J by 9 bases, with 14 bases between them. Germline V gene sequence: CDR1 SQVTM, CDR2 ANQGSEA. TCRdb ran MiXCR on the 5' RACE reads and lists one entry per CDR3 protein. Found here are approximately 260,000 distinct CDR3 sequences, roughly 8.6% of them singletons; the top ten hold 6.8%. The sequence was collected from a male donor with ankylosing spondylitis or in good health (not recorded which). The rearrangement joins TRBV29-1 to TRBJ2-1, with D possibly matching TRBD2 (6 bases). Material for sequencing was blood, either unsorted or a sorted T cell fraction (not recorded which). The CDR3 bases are TGCAGCGTTCGTGCGGGAAATATTGAGCAGTTCTTC. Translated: CSVRAGNIEQFF.